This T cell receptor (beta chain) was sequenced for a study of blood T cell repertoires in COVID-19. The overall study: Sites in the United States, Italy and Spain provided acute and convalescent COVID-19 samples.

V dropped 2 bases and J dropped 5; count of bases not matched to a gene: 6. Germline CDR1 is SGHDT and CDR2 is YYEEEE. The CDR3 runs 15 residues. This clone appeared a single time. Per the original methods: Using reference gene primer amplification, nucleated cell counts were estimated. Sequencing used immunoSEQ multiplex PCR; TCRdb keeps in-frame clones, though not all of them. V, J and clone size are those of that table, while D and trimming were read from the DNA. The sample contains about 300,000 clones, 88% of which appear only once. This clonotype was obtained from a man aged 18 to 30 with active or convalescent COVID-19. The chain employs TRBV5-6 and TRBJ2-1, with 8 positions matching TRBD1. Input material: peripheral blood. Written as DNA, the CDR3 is TGTGCCAGCAGCTTACCGGGACAGGTCCACAATGAGCAGTTCTTC. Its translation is CASSLPGQVHNEQFF.